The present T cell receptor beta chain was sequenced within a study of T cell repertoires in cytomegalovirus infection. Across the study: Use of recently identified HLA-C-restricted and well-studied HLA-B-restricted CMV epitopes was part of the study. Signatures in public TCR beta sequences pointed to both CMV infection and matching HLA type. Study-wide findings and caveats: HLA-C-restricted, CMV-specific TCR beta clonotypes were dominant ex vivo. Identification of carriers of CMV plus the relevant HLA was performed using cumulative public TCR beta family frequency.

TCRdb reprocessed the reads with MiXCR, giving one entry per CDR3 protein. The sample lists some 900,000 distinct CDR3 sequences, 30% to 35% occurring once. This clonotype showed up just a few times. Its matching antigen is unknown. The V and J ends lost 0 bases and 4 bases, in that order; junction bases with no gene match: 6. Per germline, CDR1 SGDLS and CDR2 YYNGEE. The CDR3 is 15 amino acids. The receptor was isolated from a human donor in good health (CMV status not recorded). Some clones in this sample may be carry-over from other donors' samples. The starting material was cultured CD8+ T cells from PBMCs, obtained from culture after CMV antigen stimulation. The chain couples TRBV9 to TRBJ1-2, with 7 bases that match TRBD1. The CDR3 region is CASSVVRTGLYGYTF. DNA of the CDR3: TGTGCCAGCAGCGTAGTCAGGACAGGACTCTATGGCTACACCTTC.